This is a list of T cell receptor beta chains from one sample in a study of siplizumab effects on memory and regulatory T cells. Their recognized antigens are unknown. Using immunoSEQ multiplex PCR, the repertoire was profiled, and TCRdb retains in-frame clones only, with some absent. The profile shows approximately 5,000 clones, over 45% of them singletons. The sequenced material came from CFSE-low (dividing) CD8+ T cells sorted from an allogeneic mixed lymphocyte reaction. The source is a human donor in good health; the cells came from an allogeneic mixed lymphocyte reaction. Some clones in this sample may be carry-over from other donors' samples. Both conserved end residues are part of each CDR3. The D gene is left open where the match is weak. Rows may omit the clone size; those that give it use once, few, many or a size class.

CASSFSTSDSPYEQYF	TGTGCCAGCAGCTTTTCTACCTCTGACAGTCCCTACGAGCAGTACTTC	.	TRBJ2-7	TRBV7-9	16	.
CASSPRSGSYYGYTF	TGTGCCAGCAGTCCCCGTTCGGGGTCGTACTATGGCTACACCTTC	.	TRBJ1-2	TRBV27	15	.
CASSLLSGAYNEQFF	TGTGCCAGCAGCCTACTGTCGGGAGCGTACAATGAGCAGTTCTTC	.	TRBJ2-1	TRBV7-9	15	.
CASSFSGPSYEQYF	TGTGCCAGCAGCTTTAGCGGGCCCTCCTACGAGCAGTACTTC	.	TRBJ2-7	TRBV11-2	14	TRBD2
CASSLVSANTEAFF	TGTGCCAGCAGCTTAGTTTCAGCGAACACTGAAGCTTTCTTT	few	TRBJ1-1	TRBV11-1	14	.
CASSLEYGYANQPQHF	TGCGCCAGCAGCCTAGAGTACGGGTACGCCAATCAGCCCCAGCATTTT	.	TRBJ1-5	TRBV4-1	16	.
CASGRQGLYGYTF	TGTGCCAGCGGAAGACAGGGGCTCTATGGCTACACCTTC	.	TRBJ1-2	TRBV7-8	13	TRBD1
CASSLVVDGAQYF	TGTGCCAGCAGCTTAGTGGTCGATGGGGCGCAGTACTTC	few	TRBJ2-7	TRBV11-2	13	.
CASSYLGRNTEAFF	TGTGCCAGCAGTTACCTGGGGCGAAACACTGAAGCTTTCTTT	.	TRBJ1-1	TRBV6-6	14	.
CATPDEYNYGYTF	TGTGCCACACCGGACGAATATAACTATGGCTACACCTTC	few	TRBJ1-2	TRBV10-3	13	.
CASSYSGGGYNEQFF	TGTGCCAGCAGTTACTCTGGGGGAGGCTACAATGAGCAGTTCTTC	.	TRBJ2-1	TRBV6-5	15	.
CASSEVGRALYDEQFF	TGTGCCAGCAGCGAAGTCGGGAGGGCCCTGTACGATGAGCAGTTCTTC	.	TRBJ2-1	TRBV9	16	TRBD2
CASSYPGHAGELFF	TGTGCCAGCAGTTACCCAGGACATGCCGGGGAGCTGTTTTTT	few	TRBJ2-2	TRBV6-6	14	.
CASLNPGAARPMNTEAFF	TGTGCCAGCCTCAACCCGGGGGCGGCCAGGCCGATGAACACTGAAGCTTTCTTT	.	TRBJ1-1	TRBV28	18	.
CASSGPGRYQETQYF	TGTGCCAGCAGTGGCCCGGGACGGTACCAAGAGACCCAGTACTTC	.	TRBJ2-5	TRBV2	15	.
CASSPSGLGGEQYF	TGTGCCAGCAGCCCCTCGGGACTAGGGGGCGAGCAGTACTTC	few	TRBJ2-7	TRBV27	14	TRBD2
CASSQGTGGYTF	TGCGCCAGCAGCCAAGGTACTGGGGGCTACACCTTC	few	TRBJ1-2	TRBV4-1	12	.
CASGASEYNEQFF	TGTGCCAGCGGAGCTAGCGAATACAATGAGCAGTTCTTC	.	TRBJ2-1	TRBV6-6	13	.
CSVLGPGVNTEAFF	TGCAGCGTCCTCGGTCCGGGAGTGAACACTGAAGCTTTCTTT	.	TRBJ1-1	TRBV29-1	14	.
CASTEGLTDTQYF	TGTGCCAGCACGGAGGGACTCACAGATACGCAGTATTTT	few	TRBJ2-3	TRBV7-6	13	.
CASTQGTGDNQPQHF	TGTGCCAGCACCCAAGGGACAGGGGACAATCAGCCCCAGCATTTT	.	TRBJ1-5	TRBV6-5	15	TRBD1
CASSLVPGGNTEAFF	TGTGCCAGCAGCTTAGTGCCTGGTGGGAACACTGAAGCTTTCTTT	.	TRBJ1-1	TRBV7-9	15	.
CASSSTGGGTEAFF	TGTGCCAGCAGCTCGACAGGGGGCGGAACTGAAGCTTTCTTT	.	TRBJ1-1	TRBV6-5	14	TRBD1
CATGRGMNTEAFF	TGTGCAACAGGGAGGGGCATGAACACTGAAGCTTTCTTT	.	TRBJ1-1	TRBV19	13	.
CASSTGASYEQYF	TGTGCCAGCAGTACAGGGGCATCCTACGAGCAGTACTTC	few	TRBJ2-7	TRBV2	13	TRBD1
CASSFGGSTYEQYF	TGTGCCAGCAGCTTTGGGGGCTCCACCTACGAGCAGTACTTC	.	TRBJ2-7	TRBV9	14	.
CASSIGRGIYEQYF	TGTGCCAGTAGTATAGGGAGGGGAATCTACGAGCAGTACTTC	.	TRBJ2-7	TRBV19	14	.
CASSASGTDQETQYF	TGTGCCAGCAGCGCCTCCGGGACAGATCAAGAGACCCAGTACTTC	.	TRBJ2-5	TRBV9	15	TRBD1
CASTPTGVYSGANVLTF	TGTGCCAGCACCCCGACGGGGGTATACTCTGGGGCCAACGTCCTGACTTTC	.	TRBJ2-6	TRBV9	17	.
CASSQESLDRAYEQYF	TGCGCCAGCAGCCAAGAATCCCTGGACAGGGCCTACGAGCAGTACTTC	.	TRBJ2-7	TRBV4-1	16	TRBD1
CARRPPGLADPDTQYF	TGTGCCAGAAGGCCCCCGGGACTAGCGGATCCAGATACGCAGTATTTT	few	TRBJ2-3	TRBV19	16	TRBD2
CASSSSTGMREQYF	TGTGCCAGCAGCTCTTCTACAGGGATGAGGGAGCAGTACTTC	.	TRBJ2-7	TRBV7-9	14	.
CASSVEGEPSTDTQYF	TGTGCCAGCAGCGTAGAGGGCGAGCCTAGCACAGATACGCAGTATTTT	few	TRBJ2-3	TRBV9	16	.
CASSLGWQYF	TGTGCCAGCAGTTTGGGTTGGCAGTACTTC	few	TRBJ2-7	TRBV28	10	.
CASSLGTSGSREQFF	TGTGCCAGCAGTTTAGGGACTAGCGGGAGTCGTGAGCAGTTCTTC	few	TRBJ2-1	TRBV6-5	15	TRBD2
CASTNNPLEQYF	TGTGCCAGCACAAATAACCCCCTCGAGCAGTACTTC	.	TRBJ2-7	TRBV7-9	12	.
CASSYSGSGEQYF	TGTGCCAGCAGTTACTCCGGGTCCGGCGAGCAGTACTTC	.	TRBJ2-7	TRBV6-5	13	.
CASSSGGYEQYF	TGTGCCAGCAGTTCGGGGGGTTACGAGCAGTACTTC	.	TRBJ2-7	TRBV27	12	TRBD2
CASIGAGLTEQYF	TGTGCCAGCATAGGGGCAGGGTTGACCGAGCAGTACTTC	.	TRBJ2-7	TRBV2	13	.
CASNSGSSYNEQFF	TGTGCCAGTAATAGCGGTAGCTCCTACAATGAGCAGTTCTTC	.	TRBJ2-1	TRBV19	14	.
CASSLSGPAYNEQFF	TGTGCCAGCAGCTTATCAGGGCCTGCCTACAATGAGCAGTTCTTC	.	TRBJ2-1	TRBV7-9	15	.
CASSYAGTGVEQYF	TGTGCCAGCAGCTATGCCGGGACAGGGGTCGAGCAGTACTTC	.	TRBJ2-7	TRBV5-4	14	TRBD1
CASSSPDVDYGYTF	TGTGCCAGTAGTTCCCCGGACGTCGACTATGGCTACACCTTC	.	TRBJ1-2	TRBV19	14	.
CASRITTNPYEQYF	TGTGCCAGCAGGATTACTACAAACCCCTACGAGCAGTACTTC	.	TRBJ2-7	TRBV6-6	14	.
CASSESTSRTDEQFF	TGTGCCAGCAGCGAATCGACTAGTAGGACCGATGAGCAGTTCTTC	.	TRBJ2-1	TRBV7-8	15	.
CASSLRFREGREEQYF	TGTGCCAGCAGCTTACGTTTCCGGGAGGGCCGAGAGGAGCAGTACTTC	few	TRBJ2-7	TRBV13	16	TRBD2
CASSQAPGFNQPQHF	TGCGCCAGCAGCCAAGCTCCAGGTTTTAATCAGCCCCAGCATTTT	many	TRBJ1-5	TRBV4-1	15	.
CASSSGRGSGLDEQYF	TGTGCCAGCAGCTCTGGTAGGGGCTCTGGGTTAGACGAGCAGTACTTC	.	TRBJ2-7	TRBV28	16	.
CASALTGGWNNEQFF	TGTGCCAGCGCTCTCACAGGGGGTTGGAACAATGAGCAGTTCTTC	.	TRBJ2-1	TRBV7-9	15	TRBD1
CSVDSTREGGPEETQYF	TGCAGCGTTGATTCAACTCGAGAGGGGGGCCCCGAAGAGACCCAGTACTTC	.	TRBJ2-5	TRBV29-1	17	.
CASSSQTGTRRETQYF	TGTGCCAGCAGCTCACAAACCGGGACTAGGCGGGAGACCCAGTACTTC	medium-sized	TRBJ2-5	TRBV13	16	TRBD2
CASRLEGLAGGHNEQFF	TGTGCCAGCAGACTCGAGGGACTAGCGGGAGGCCACAATGAGCAGTTCTTC	.	TRBJ2-1	TRBV28	17	TRBD2
CASSLIGTGTYEQYF	TGTGCCAGCAGTTTAATCGGGACAGGGACCTACGAGCAGTACTTC	.	TRBJ2-7	TRBV28	15	TRBD1
CASSPGEGAYEQYF	TGTGCCAGCAGTCCCGGGGAGGGCGCCTACGAGCAGTACTTC	.	TRBJ2-7	TRBV28	14	TRBD2
CASSPGSGGRYEQYF	TGTGCCAGCAGTCCAGGGTCCGGGGGACGCTACGAGCAGTACTTC	.	TRBJ2-7	TRBV7-3	15	.
CASSLGLAGYEQYF	TGTGCCAGCAGTTTGGGACTAGCGGGCTACGAGCAGTACTTC	.	TRBJ2-7	TRBV28	14	TRBD2
CASSVASVSSGANVLTF	TGTGCCAGCAGCGTAGCTTCGGTATCCTCTGGGGCCAACGTCCTGACTTTC	few	TRBJ2-6	TRBV9	17	.
CASRPGLTPRFAHNEQFF	TGTGCCAGCAGGCCGGGACTAACCCCCCGGTTCGCCCACAATGAGCAGTTCTTC	many	TRBJ2-1	TRBV2	18	TRBD2
CASTYLGTGGDEQYF	TGTGCCAGCACCTACCTCGGGACAGGGGGCGACGAGCAGTACTTC	.	TRBJ2-7	TRBV28	15	TRBD1
CASSQLGVPSSYEQYF	TGCGCCAGCAGCCAATTAGGGGTACCGAGCTCCTACGAGCAGTACTTC	.	TRBJ2-7	TRBV4-1	16	.